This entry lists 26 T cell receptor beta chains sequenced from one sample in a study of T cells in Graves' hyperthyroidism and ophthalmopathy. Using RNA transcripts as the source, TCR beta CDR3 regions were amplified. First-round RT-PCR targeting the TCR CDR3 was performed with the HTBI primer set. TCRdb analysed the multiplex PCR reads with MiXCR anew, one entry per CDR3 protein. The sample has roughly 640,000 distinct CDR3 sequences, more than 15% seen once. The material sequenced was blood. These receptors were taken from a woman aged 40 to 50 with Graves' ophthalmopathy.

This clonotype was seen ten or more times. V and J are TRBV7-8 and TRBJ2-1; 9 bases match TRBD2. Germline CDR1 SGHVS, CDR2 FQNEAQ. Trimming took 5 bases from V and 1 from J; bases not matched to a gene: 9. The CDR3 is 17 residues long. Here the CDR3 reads CASSPRLAGVSYNEQFF. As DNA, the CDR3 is TGTGCCAGCAGCCCCCGATTAGCGGGAGTATCCTACAATGAGCAGTTCTTC.

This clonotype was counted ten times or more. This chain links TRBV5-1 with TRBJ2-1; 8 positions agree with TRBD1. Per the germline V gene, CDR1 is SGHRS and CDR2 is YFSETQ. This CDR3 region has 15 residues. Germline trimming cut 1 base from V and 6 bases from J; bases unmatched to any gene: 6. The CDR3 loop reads CASSLSDRDINEQFF. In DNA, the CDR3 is TGCGCCAGCAGCTTGTCGGACAGGGACATCAATGAGCAGTTCTTC. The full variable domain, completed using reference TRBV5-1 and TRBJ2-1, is KAGVTQTPRYLIKTRGQQVTLSCSPISGHRSVSWYQQTPGQGLQFLFEYFSETQRNKGNFPGRFSGRQFSNSRSEMNVSTLELGDSALYLCASSLSDRDINEQFFGPGTRLTVL.

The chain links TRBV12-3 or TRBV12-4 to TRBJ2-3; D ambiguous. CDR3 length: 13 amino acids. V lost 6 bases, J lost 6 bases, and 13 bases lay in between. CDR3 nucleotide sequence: TGTGCCAGCAGCCCTATGGAGACGGATACGCAGTATTTT. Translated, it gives CASSPMETDTQYF.

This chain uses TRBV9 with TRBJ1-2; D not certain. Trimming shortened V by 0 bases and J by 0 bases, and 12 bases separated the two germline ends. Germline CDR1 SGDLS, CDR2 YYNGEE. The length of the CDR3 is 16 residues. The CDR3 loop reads CASSVGEASANYGYTF. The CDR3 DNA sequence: TGTGCCAGCAGCGTAGGAGAAGCTTCAGCTAACTATGGCTACACCTTC. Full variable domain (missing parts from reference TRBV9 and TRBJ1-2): DSGVTQTPKHLITATGQRVTLRCSPRSGDLSVYWYQQSLDQGLQFLIQYYNGEERAKGNILERFSAQQFPDLHSELNLSSLELGDSALYFCASSVGEASANYGYTFGSGTRLTVV.

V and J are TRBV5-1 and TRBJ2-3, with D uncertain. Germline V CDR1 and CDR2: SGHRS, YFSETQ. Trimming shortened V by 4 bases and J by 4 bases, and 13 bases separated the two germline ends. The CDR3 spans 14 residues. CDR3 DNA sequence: TGCGCCAGCAGCGCAGGCAATGGGCCAGATACGCAGTATTTT. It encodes CASSAGNGPDTQYF.

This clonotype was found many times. The CDR3 spells CASSLEQGAEAFF. The CDR3 region has the DNA TGTGCCAGCAGCTTAGAACAGGGGGCTGAAGCTTTCTTT. This chain uses TRBV11-2 with TRBJ1-1, with 8 bases fitting TRBD1. The CDR3 has 13 residues. V shed 0 bases and J 6 bases; nucleotides not matched to a gene: 0. CDR1 and CDR2 (germline): SGHAT, FQNNGV.

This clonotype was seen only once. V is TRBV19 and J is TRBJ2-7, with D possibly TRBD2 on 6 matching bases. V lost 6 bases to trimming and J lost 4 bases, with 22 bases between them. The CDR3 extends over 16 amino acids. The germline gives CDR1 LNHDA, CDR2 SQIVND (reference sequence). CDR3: CASRSTHSGGGYEQYF. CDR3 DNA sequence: TGTGCCAGTAGATCAACCCATAGCGGAGGTGGGTACGAGCAGTACTTC.

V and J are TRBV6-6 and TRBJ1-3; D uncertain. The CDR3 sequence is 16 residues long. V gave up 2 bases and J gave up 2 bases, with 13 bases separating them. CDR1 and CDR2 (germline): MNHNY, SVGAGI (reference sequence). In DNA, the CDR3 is TGTGCCAGCAGTTACGAAGCGGGAATGGCTGGAAACACCATATATTTT. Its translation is CASSYEAGMAGNTIYF.

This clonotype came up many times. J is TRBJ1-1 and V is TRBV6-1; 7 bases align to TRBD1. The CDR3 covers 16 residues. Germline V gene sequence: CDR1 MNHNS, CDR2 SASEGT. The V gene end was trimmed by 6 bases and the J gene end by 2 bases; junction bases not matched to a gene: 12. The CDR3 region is CASRTIGQVLNTEAFF. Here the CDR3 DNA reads TGTGCCAGCAGAACCATAGGACAGGTTTTAAACACTGAAGCTTTCTTT.

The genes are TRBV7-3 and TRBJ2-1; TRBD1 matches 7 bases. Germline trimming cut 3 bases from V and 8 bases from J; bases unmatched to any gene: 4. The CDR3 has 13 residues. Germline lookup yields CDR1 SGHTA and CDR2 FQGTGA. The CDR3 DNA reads TGTGCCAGCAGCTTTAGGGGGCGCGATGAGCAGTTCTTC. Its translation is CASSFRGRDEQFF.

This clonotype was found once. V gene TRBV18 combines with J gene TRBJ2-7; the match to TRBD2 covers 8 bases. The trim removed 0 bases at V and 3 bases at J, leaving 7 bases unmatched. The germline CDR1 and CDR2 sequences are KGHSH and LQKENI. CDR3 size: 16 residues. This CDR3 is CASSPPTLAGNYEQYF. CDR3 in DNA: TGTGCCAGCTCACCACCAACGCTAGCGGGTAACTACGAGCAGTACTTC.

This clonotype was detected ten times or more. This CDR3 reads CASSWDRGSYNEQFF. In DNA form, the CDR3 reads TGTGCCAGCAGCTGGGACAGGGGCTCCTACAATGAGCAGTTCTTC. The genes are TRBV11-2 and TRBJ2-1; 10 bases are a match to TRBD1. Per the germline V gene, CDR1 is SGHAT and CDR2 is FQNNGV. This CDR3 spans 15 amino acids. V shed 4 bases, J shed 0 bases, and the junction held 0 bases outside the gene matches.

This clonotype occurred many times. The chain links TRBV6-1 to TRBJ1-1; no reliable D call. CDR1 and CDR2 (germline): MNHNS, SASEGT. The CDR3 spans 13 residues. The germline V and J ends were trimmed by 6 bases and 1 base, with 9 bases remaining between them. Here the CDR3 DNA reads TGTGCCAGCAGATTCTCAGGGAACACTGAAGCTTTCTTT. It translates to CASRFSGNTEAFF.

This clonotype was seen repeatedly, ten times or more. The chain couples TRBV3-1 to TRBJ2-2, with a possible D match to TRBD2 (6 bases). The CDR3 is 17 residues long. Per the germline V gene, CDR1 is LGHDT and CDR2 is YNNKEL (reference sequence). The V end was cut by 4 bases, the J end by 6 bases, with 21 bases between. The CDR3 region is CASSPHGSSVRPGELFF. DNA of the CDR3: TGTGCCAGCAGCCCCCATGGGTCTAGCGTGAGGCCCGGGGAGCTGTTTTTT. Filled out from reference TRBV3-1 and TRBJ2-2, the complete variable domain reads DTAVSQTPKYLVTQMGNDKSIKCEQNLGHDTMYWYKQDSKKFLKIMFSYNNKELIINETVPNRFSPKSPDKAHLNLHINSLELGDSAVYFCASSPHGSSVRPGELFFGEGSRLTVL.

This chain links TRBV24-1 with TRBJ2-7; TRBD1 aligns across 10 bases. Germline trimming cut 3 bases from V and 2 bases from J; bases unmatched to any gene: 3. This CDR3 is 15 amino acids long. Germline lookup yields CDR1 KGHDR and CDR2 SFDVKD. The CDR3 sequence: CATSDPGTGAYEQYF. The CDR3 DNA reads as TGTGCCACCAGTGATCCCGGGACAGGGGCCTACGAGCAGTACTTC.

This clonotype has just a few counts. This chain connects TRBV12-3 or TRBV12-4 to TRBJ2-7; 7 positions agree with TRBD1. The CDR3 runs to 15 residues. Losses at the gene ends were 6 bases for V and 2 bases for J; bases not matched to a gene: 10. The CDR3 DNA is TGTGCCAGCAGATTCGGACAGGACTCACCCTACGAGCAGTACTTC. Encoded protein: CASRFGQDSPYEQYF.

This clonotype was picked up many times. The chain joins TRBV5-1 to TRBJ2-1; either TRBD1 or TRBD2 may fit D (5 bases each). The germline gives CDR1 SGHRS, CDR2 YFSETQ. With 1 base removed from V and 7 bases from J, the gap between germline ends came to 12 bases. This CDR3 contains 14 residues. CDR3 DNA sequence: TGCGCCAGCAGCTTGAGTCTAGAGGGGAATGAGCAGTTCTTC. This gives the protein CASSLSLEGNEQFF.

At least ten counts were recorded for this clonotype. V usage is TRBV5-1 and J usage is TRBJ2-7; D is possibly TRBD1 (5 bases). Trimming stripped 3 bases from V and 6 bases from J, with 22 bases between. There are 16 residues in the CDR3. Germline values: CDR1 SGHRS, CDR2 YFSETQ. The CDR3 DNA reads TGCGCCAGCAGCTGGACAACCGGAAACAGGCGGAGCGAGCAGTACTTC. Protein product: CASSWTTGNRRSEQYF. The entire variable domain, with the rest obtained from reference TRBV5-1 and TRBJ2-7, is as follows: KAGVTQTPRYLIKTRGQQVTLSCSPISGHRSVSWYQQTPGQGLQFLFEYFSETQRNKGNFPGRFSGRQFSNSRSEMNVSTLELGDSALYLCASSWTTGNRRSEQYFGPGTRLTVT.

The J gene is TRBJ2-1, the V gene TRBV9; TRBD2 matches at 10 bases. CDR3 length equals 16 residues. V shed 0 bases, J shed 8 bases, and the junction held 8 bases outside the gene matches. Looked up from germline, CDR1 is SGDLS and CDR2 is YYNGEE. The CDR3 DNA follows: TGTGCCAGCAGCGTAGGCCTAGCGGGAGTGGTCGATGAGCAGTTCTTC. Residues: CASSVGLAGVVDEQFF.

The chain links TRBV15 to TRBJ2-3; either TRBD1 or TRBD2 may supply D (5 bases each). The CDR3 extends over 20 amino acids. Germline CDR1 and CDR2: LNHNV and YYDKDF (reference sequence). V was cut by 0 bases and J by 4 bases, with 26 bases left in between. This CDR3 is CATSRDLGRPGRGGSDTQYF. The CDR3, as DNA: TGTGCCACCAGCAGAGACCTCGGCCGACCGGGGCGCGGCGGTTCAGATACGCAGTATTTT.

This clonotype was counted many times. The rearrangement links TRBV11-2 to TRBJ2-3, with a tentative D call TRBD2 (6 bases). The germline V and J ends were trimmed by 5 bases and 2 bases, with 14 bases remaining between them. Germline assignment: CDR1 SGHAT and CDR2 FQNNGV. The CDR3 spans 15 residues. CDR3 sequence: CASSRNGGNTDTQYF. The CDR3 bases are TGTGCCAGCAGCCGAAATGGGGGGAACACAGATACGCAGTATTTT.

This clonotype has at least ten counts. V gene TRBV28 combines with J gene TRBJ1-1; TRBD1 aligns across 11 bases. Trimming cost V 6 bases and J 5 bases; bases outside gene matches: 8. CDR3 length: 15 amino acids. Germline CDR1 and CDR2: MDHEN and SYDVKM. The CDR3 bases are TGTGCCAGCAGAATGGGCGGGACAGGGGGGACTGAAGCTTTCTTT. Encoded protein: CASRMGGTGGTEAFF.

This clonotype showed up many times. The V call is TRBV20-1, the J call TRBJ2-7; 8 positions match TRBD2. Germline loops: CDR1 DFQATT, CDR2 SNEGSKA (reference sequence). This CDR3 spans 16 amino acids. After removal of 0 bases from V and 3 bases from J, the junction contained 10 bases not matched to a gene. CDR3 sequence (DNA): TGCAGTGCTAGAGATAGGCCTAGCGGGCGCTACTACGAGCAGTACTTC. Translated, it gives CSARDRPSGRYYEQYF.

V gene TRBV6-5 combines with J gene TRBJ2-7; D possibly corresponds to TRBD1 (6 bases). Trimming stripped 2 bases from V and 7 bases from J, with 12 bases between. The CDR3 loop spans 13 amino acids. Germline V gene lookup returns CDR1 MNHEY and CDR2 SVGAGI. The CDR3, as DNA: TGTGCCAGCAGTTACGCGGCAGGGGAGGAGCAGTACTTC. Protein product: CASSYAAGEEQYF.

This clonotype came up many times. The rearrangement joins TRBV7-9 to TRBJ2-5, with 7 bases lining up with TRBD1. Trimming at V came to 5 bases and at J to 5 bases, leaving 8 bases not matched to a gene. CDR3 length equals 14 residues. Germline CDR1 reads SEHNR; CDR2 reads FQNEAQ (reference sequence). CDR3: CASSRGTAGETQYF. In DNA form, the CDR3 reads TGTGCCAGCAGCCGAGGGACAGCAGGGGAGACCCAGTACTTC.

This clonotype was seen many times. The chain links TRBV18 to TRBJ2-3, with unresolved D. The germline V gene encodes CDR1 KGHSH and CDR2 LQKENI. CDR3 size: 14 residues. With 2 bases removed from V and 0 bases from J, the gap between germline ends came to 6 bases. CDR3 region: CASSPIGSTDTQYF. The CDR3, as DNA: TGTGCCAGCTCACCAATTGGGAGCACAGATACGCAGTATTTT.